Following are 8 T cell receptor beta chains from one sample sequenced in a study of lymphopenia after photon versus proton radiotherapy. TCRdb keeps only in-frame clones here, not all; method: immunoSEQ multiplex PCR. Altogether roughly 30,000 clones are present, almost 90% being singletons, with the ten largest covering roughly 6.2%. The sample was peripheral blood, taken from a patient treated with photon-based radiotherapy. The receptors were sampled from a woman between 50 and 59 years old with pancreatic cancer.

This chain connects TRBV7-2 to TRBJ2-7; D is undetermined. This CDR3 spans 14 amino acids. From germline, CDR1 is SGHTA and CDR2 FQGNSA. Trimming left V 5 bases short and J 0 bases short, with 11 bases between. The CDR3 nucleotides read TGTGCCAGCAGCCCGTCCCACAGCTCCTACGAGCAGTACTTC. Its translation is CASSPSHSSYEQYF.

CDR3 protein: CASSVRGYEQYF. The DNA for the CDR3 is TGTGCCAGCAGCGTTCGGGGCTACGAGCAGTACTTC. The gene calls are TRBV13 and TRBJ2-7; tentative D call: TRBD2 (5 bases). Per germline, CDR1 PRHDT and CDR2 FYEKMQ (reference sequence). Trimming took off 5 bases at V and 3 bases at J, with 8 bases between the two ends. The CDR3 spans 12 residues.

This chain links TRBV19 with TRBJ2-3, with 9 bases matching TRBD1. In germline, CDR1 is LNHDA, CDR2 SQIVND (reference sequence). The CDR3 is 17 amino acids. Trimming cost V 5 bases and J 4 bases; bases outside gene matches: 13. This CDR3 reads CASSYAPPTGGADTQYF. DNA for the CDR3: TGTGCCAGTAGTTATGCCCCCCCCACAGGGGGCGCAGATACGCAGTATTTT.

In this sample, this clone turned up once. V usage is TRBV28 and J usage is TRBJ2-7; 7 bases agree with TRBD1. The CDR3 is made up of 16 amino acids. Losses at the gene ends were 3 bases for V and 5 bases for J; bases not matched to a gene: 13. Looked up from germline, CDR1 is MDHEN and CDR2 is SYDVKM. The CDR3 reads CASSFTRQGEFDEQYF. CDR3 DNA: TGTGCCAGCAGTTTTACCAGACAGGGAGAATTCGACGAGCAGTACTTC.

The J gene is TRBJ2-1, the V gene TRBV29-1, with 14 nucleotides matching TRBD2. V dropped 4 bases and J dropped 1; count of bases not matched to a gene: 6. Germline-derived CDR1 and CDR2 are SQVTM and ANQGSEA. CDR3 length: 17 residues. The CDR3 sequence: CSVAGTSGSTSYNEQFF. CDR3 nucleotide sequence: TGCAGCGTTGCCGGGACTAGCGGGAGTACTTCCTACAATGAGCAGTTCTTC.

In its sample, this clone is medium-sized. The CDR3 sequence: CASTPDRPYLAAFF. The CDR3 coding sequence is TGTGCCAGCACTCCTGACAGGCCATACCTAGCAGCTTTCTTT. The chain uses TRBV6-1 and TRBJ1-1, with a possible D match to TRBD1 (6 bases). Trimming removed 7 bases at V and 10 bases at J, with 22 bases between. The CDR3 extends over 14 amino acids. Germline V gene data show CDR1 as MNHNS and CDR2 as SASEGT.

In this sample, this clone turned up a few times. Different DNA sequences within this sample yield the same CDR3. The chain carries TRBV6-5 and TRBJ2-7; 10 bases match TRBD1. The CDR3 runs to 14 residues. Germline loops: CDR1 MNHEY, CDR2 SVGAGI. The V segment lost 5 bases and the J segment 4 bases; nucleotides outside the gene matches: 5. The CDR3 loop is CASSPGQGRYEQYF. CDR3 sequence (DNA): TGTGCCAGCAGTCCGGGACAGGGGAGATACGAGCAGTACTTC.

The J gene is TRBJ2-5, the V gene TRBV11-2; TRBD1 aligns across 7 bases. TRBJ2-7 matches the DNA end more closely, so the J call is doubtful. The CDR3 is 14 amino acids. Germline loops: CDR1 SGHAT, CDR2 FQNNGV. The CDR3, as DNA: TGTGCCAGCAGCTTTACCCAGGGGGCCTACGAGCAGTACTTC. Translating gives CASSFTQGAYEQYF.